This T cell receptor beta chain was identified during a study of neurological immune-mediated disorders. The study's findings and limits: Sharing of CDR3 amino acid sequences among expanded clones across subjects was absent, suggesting private repertoires in all groups.

Many counts were recorded for this clonotype. Its specificity is not known. Unmatched junction bases numbered 2, after V lost 0 bases and J lost 3 bases. This CDR3 is built from 15 residues. Germline V gene lookup returns CDR1 SGHRS and CDR2 YFSETQ. TCRdb re-derived calls from the 5' RACE reads in MiXCR, one entry per CDR3 protein. Here the sample spans tens of thousands of distinct CDR3 sequences, approximately 10% being singletons. Sequencing was performed on PBMCs. V is TRBV5-1 and J is TRBJ1-4; the match to TRBD1 covers 7 bases. The clonotype comes from a woman in her thirties with HTLV-1-associated myelopathy (HAM/TSP). In nucleotides, the CDR3 is TGCGCCAGCAGCTTGGGACAGGGACCTAATGAAAAACTGTTTTTT. Translating it yields CASSLGQGPNEKLFF.